Listed below are T cell receptor beta chains from one sample, sequenced in a study of T cell repertoires in cytomegalovirus infection. Their target antigens are unknown. MiXCR, applied by TCRdb to the reads, yields one record per CDR3 protein. The sample holds roughly 800,000 distinct CDR3 sequences, around 29% seen once. Sequencing was performed on cultured CD8+ T cells from PBMCs, taken from culture after CMV antigen stimulation. Receptors were obtained from a human donor in good health (CMV status not recorded). Some clones in this sample may be carry-over from other donors' samples. Each CDR3 is given with its conserved first and last residue. The D gene is left open where the match is weak. Rows may omit the clone size; those that give it use once, few, many or a size class.

length: 14
D: .
size: .
V: TRBV19
J: TRBJ2-1
CDR3: CASSTGGPFNEQFF
DNA: TGTGCCAGTAGCACGGGGGGCCCCTTCAATGAGCAGTTCTTC

length: 16
D: TRBD1
size: .
V: TRBV4-2
J: TRBJ2-1
CDR3: CASSRGQGLFQNEQFF
DNA: TGTGCCAGCAGCCGAGGACAGGGTTTATTCCAAAATGAGCAGTTCTTC

length: 13
D: .
size: .
V: TRBV7-9
J: TRBJ2-5
CDR3: CASSPTFEETQYF
DNA: TGTGCCAGCAGCCCAACATTCGAAGAGACCCAGTACTTC

length: 15
D: TRBD1
size: .
V: TRBV6-5
J: TRBJ1-1
CDR3: CASSYSRTGTTEAFF
DNA: TGTGCCAGCAGTTACTCTAGGACAGGGACCACTGAAGCTTTCTTT

length: 12
D: .
size: .
V: TRBV27
J: TRBJ1-1
CDR3: CASSLWGRQAFF
DNA: TGTGCCAGCAGTTTATGGGGACGGCAAGCTTTCTTT

length: 12
D: .
size: many
V: TRBV7-8
J: TRBJ1-2
CDR3: CASSGGTYGYTF
DNA: TGTGCCAGCAGCGGGGGCACTTATGGCTACACCTTC

length: 15
D: TRBD1
size: many
V: TRBV7-2
J: TRBJ1-2
CDR3: CASSWATGGNYGYTF
DNA: TGTGCCAGCAGCTGGGCGACAGGGGGCAACTATGGCTACACCTTC

length: 15
D: TRBD1
size: .
V: TRBV27
J: TRBJ1-2
CDR3: CASSSGQEITYGYTF
DNA: TGTGCCAGCAGTTCGGGACAGGAGATTACCTATGGCTACACCTTC

length: 18
D: TRBD2
size: many
V: TRBV20-1
J: TRBJ2-3
CDR3: CSARGLAVDHRSTDTQYF
DNA: TGCAGTGCTAGAGGACTAGCGGTAGACCACCGAAGCACAGATACGCAGTATTTT

length: 15
D: TRBD2
size: .
V: TRBV7-9
J: TRBJ2-3
CDR3: CASSSGLAAGDTQYF
DNA: TGTGCCAGCAGCTCGGGACTAGCGGCGGGAGATACGCAGTATTTT

length: 20
D: .
size: few
V: TRBV12-3/TRBV12-4
J: TRBJ2-1
CDR3: CASSFLLPVPNTITYNEQFF
DNA: TGTGCCAGCAGTTTTTTGCTACCGGTCCCCAATACCATTACCTACAATGAGCAGTTCTTC

length: 15
D: .
size: few
V: TRBV7-6
J: TRBJ2-6
CDR3: CASSLTPGGANVLTF
DNA: TGTGCCAGCAGCTTAACCCCGGGTGGGGCCAACGTCCTGACTTTC

length: 11
D: .
size: many
V: TRBV6-2/TRBV6-3
J: TRBJ2-3
CDR3: CASTPGDTQYF
DNA: TGTGCCAGCACCCCAGGTGATACGCAGTATTTT

length: 16
D: .
size: few
V: TRBV7-9
J: TRBJ2-2
CDR3: CASSVEGVSSPGELFF
DNA: TGTGCCAGCAGCGTTGAGGGGGTATCATCCCCCGGGGAGCTGTTTTTT

length: 15
D: .
size: .
V: TRBV7-6
J: TRBJ2-1
CDR3: CASSLGRTAYNEQFF
DNA: TGTGCTAGCAGCTTAGGGCGGACCGCCTACAATGAGCAGTTCTTC

length: 15
D: .
size: few
V: TRBV27
J: TRBJ2-3
CDR3: CASSLSLSRPDTQYF
DNA: TGTGCCAGCAGTTTATCGCTAAGTCGCCCAGATACGCAGTATTTT

length: 15
D: .
size: few
V: TRBV4-3
J: TRBJ1-2
CDR3: CASSQKRGDNYGYTF
DNA: TGCGCCAGCAGCCAAAAGCGCGGAGATAACTATGGCTACACCTTC

length: 14
D: TRBD1
size: .
V: TRBV20-1
J: TRBJ1-2
CDR3: CSARDEQGEDGYTF
DNA: TGCAGTGCTAGAGATGAACAGGGGGAGGATGGCTACACCTTC

length: 11
D: .
size: .
V: TRBV19
J: TRBJ1-5
CDR3: CASSVGVTTTF
DNA: TGTGCCAGTAGTGTAGGGGTCACTACCACTTTT

length: 17
D: .
size: .
V: TRBV2
J: TRBJ2-1
CDR3: CASSEVGGLNIYNEQFF
DNA: TGTGCCAGCAGTGAAGTTGGGGGGCTCAATATCTACAATGAGCAGTTCTTC